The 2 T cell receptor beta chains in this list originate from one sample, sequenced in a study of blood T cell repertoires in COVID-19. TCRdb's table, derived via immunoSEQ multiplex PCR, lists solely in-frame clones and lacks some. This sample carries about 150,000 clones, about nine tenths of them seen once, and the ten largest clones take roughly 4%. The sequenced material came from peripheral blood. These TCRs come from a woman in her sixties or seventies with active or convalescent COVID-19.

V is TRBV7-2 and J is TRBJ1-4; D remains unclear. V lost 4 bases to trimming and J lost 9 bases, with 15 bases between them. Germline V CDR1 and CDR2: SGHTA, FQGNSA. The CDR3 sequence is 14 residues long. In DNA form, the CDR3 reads TGTGCCAGCAGCTCCGACACAACAACCAAAAAACTGTTTTTT. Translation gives CASSSDTTTKKLFF.

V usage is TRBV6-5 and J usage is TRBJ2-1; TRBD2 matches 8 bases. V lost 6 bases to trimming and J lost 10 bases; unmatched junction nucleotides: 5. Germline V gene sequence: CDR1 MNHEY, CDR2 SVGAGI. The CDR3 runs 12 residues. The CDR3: CASRDGGGEQFF. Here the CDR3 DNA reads TGTGCCAGCAGAGACGGGGGGGGCGAGCAGTTCTTC.